These 19 T cell receptor beta chains originate from one sample sequenced in a study of tumor-infiltrating lymphocytes in primary liver carcinoma. Germline DNA was extracted too, while blood RNA derived from unsorted whole blood. The template, roughly 0.45 ug total RNA, yielded TCR beta cDNA made with a constant-region primer. Investigators got TCR beta libraries out of three nested multiplex PCR rounds, done with slightly modified ARM-PCR. Investigators reported that the first two PCR rounds, at 10 cycles each, used TRBV1-TRBV30 forward primers with a C-beta reverse primer. TCRdb processed the multiplex PCR reads anew with MiXCR; each CDR3 protein has one entry. The sample carries about 310,000 distinct CDR3 sequences, 58% recorded once. Sequenced: peripheral blood. The receptors were sampled from a woman in her thirties with primary liver carcinoma and hepatitis B virus infection.

This clonotype was recorded many times. The V and J genes are TRBV11-3 and TRBJ2-3; D unresolved. V dropped 1 base and J dropped 3 bases, with 11 bases sitting between them. The CDR3 covers 15 residues. Germline V gives CDR1 SGHNT, CDR2 YENEEA. CDR3 sequence (DNA): TGTGCCAGCAGCTTAGGGGCGGCAAAAACAGATACGCAGTATTTT. Its protein product is CASSLGAAKTDTQYF.

With respect to this clonotype: The junction shows a germline mismatch at one end, possibly a read error. The CDR3 loop reads CASNLGVAEGYEQYF. The CDR3 DNA sequence: TGTGCCAGCAACTTGGGGGTAGCCGAGGGCTACGAGCAGTACTTC. The chain links TRBV5-4 to TRBJ2-7; D may match TRBD1 or TRBD2 (5 bases each). The CDR3 runs 15 residues. Looked up from germline, CDR1 is SGHNT and CDR2 is YYREEE (reference sequence). Filled out from reference TRBV5-4 and TRBJ2-7, the complete variable domain reads ETGVTQSPTHLIKTRGQQVTLRCSSQSGHNTVSWYQQALGQGPQFIFQYYREEENGRGNFPPRFSGLQFPNYSSELNVNALELDDSALYLCASNLGVAEGYEQYFGPGTRLTVT.

This clonotype appeared many times. The genes are TRBV11-2 and TRBJ2-5, with 8 bases fitting TRBD1. This CDR3 region has 15 residues. CDR1 SGHAT and CDR2 FQNNGV come from the germline V gene. The trim removed 3 bases at V and 4 bases at J, leaving 7 bases unmatched. For the CDR3, the DNA is TGTGCCAGCAGCTTCTCGACAGGGGTGGGAGAGACCCAGTACTTC. Translating it yields CASSFSTGVGETQYF. Looking up the rest from reference TRBV11-2 and TRBJ2-5 gives the full variable domain: EAGVAQSPRYKIIEKRQSVAFWCNPISGHATLYWYQQILGQGPKLLIQFQNNGVVDDSQLPKDRFSAERLKGVDSTLKIQPAKLEDSAVYLCASSFSTGVGETQYFGPGTRLLVL.

Note on this clonotype: Relative to the germline gene, one junction end is altered; a read error may explain this. The rearrangement uses TRBV6-5 and TRBJ1-4; TRBD1 matches at 8 bases. The CDR3 is made up of 15 amino acids. CDR1 is MNHEY and CDR2 is SVGAGI in the germline V gene. For the CDR3, the DNA is TGTGCCAGCAGTTACAGGGACAGGCCTAATAAAAAACTGTTTTTT. Its translation: CASSYRDRPNKKLFF.

This clonotype showed up just a few times. A much larger clone is a single base away; this may be a read error. The J gene is TRBJ2-6, the V gene TRBV5-4; D is perhaps TRBD1 (6 bases). The CDR3 sequence is 16 residues long. CDR1 and CDR2 from the germline V gene are SGHNT and YYREEE (reference sequence). The CDR3 region is CASSPGTSSGTNVLTF. The CDR3 DNA follows: TGTGCCAGCAGCCCGGGGACAAGCTCTGGGACCAACGTCCTGACTTTC.

This clonotype has a count of ten or more. V gene TRBV6-5 combines with J gene TRBJ2-5; TRBD1 matches at 7 bases. The CDR3 consists of 14 residues. With V trimmed by 4 bases and J by 5 bases, 7 bases remained unmatched. Germline V gene lookup returns CDR1 MNHEY and CDR2 SVGAGI. The CDR3 sequence is CASSSPPRGETQYF. The CDR3 coding sequence is TGTGCCAGCAGTTCCCCTCCCAGGGGGGAGACCCAGTACTTC.

On this clonotype itself: At one boundary the junction diverges from the germline segment, which might be a read error. This CDR3 is CANSSTNTEAFF. DNA of the CDR3: TGTGCCAACAGTTCCACAAACACTGAAGCTTTCTTT. The gene calls are TRBV6-5 and TRBJ1-1; D is ambiguous. The CDR3 consists of 12 residues. Germline V gene lookup returns CDR1 MNHEY and CDR2 SVGAGI.

The chain recombines TRBV7-9 with TRBJ1-2; D ambiguous. Trimming removed 2 bases from V and 0 bases from J, with 10 bases in between. Germline CDR1 is SEHNR and CDR2 is FQNEAQ (reference sequence). The CDR3 totals 15 residues. CDR3 bases: TGTGCCAGCAGCTTAACGGGCACATCTAACTATGGCTACACCTTC. Translation: CASSLTGTSNYGYTF. Using reference TRBV7-9 and TRBJ1-2 for the parts outside the CDR3, the full variable domain is DTGVSQNPRHKITKRGQNVTFRCDPISEHNRLYWYRQTLGQGPEFLTYFQNEAQLEKSRLLSDRFSAERPKGSFSTLEIQRTEQGDSAMYLCASSLTGTSNYGYTFGSGTRLTVV.

In the case of this clonotype: A much larger clonotype is one base distant, so this may be a read error. The chain joins TRBV5-4 to TRBJ2-1, with D hard to call. CDR3 length equals 17 residues. The germline CDR1 and CDR2 sequences are SGHNT and YYREEE (reference sequence). The CDR3 here is CASSLDRPMGSYNEPFF. As DNA, the CDR3 is TGTGCCAGCAGCTTGGATCGCCCGATGGGCTCCTACAATGAGCCGTTCTTC.

For this clonotype: This is likely a read error, given that the CDR3 carries no conserved phenylalanine or tryptophan at its end. This sequence joins TRBV10-3 and TRBJ2-2; D remains unclear. This CDR3 has 14 residues. Germline assignment: CDR1 ENHRY and CDR2 SYGVKD. V was cut by 2 bases and J by 5 bases, with 9 bases left in between. CDR3 nucleotide sequence: TGTGCCATCAGTGAGAGAAAGTCGACCGGGGAGCTGTTTTTG. Amino acids: CAISERKSTGELFL.

The V and J genes are TRBV11-2 and TRBJ1-1; the D gene is possibly TRBD1 (5 bases). Germline assignment: CDR1 SGHAT and CDR2 FQNNGV. V lost 5 bases and J 7 bases, leaving 35 bases between the germline ends. The CDR3 has 20 amino acids. CDR3 loop: CASSPHQHGHLRFWGYEAFF. DNA for the CDR3: TGTGCCAGCAGCCCACATCAGCACGGACACCTTCGCTTTTGGGGCTATGAAGCTTTCTTT.

Here the CDR3 reads CATSDSTGGGYSNQPQHF. For the CDR3, the DNA is TGTGCCACCAGTGATTCGACAGGGGGCGGCTATAGCAATCAGCCCCAGCATTTT. V usage is TRBV24-1 and J usage is TRBJ1-5, with TRBD1 matching 10 bases. The V gene end was trimmed by 2 bases and the J gene end by 0 bases; junction bases not matched to a gene: 6. CDR1 KGHDR and CDR2 SFDVKD come from the germline V gene. The CDR3 runs 18 residues.

The rearrangement uses TRBV6-5 and TRBJ2-4; D call uncertain. The CDR3 has 17 residues. V shed 5 bases and J shed 11 bases, with 28 bases lying between them. The germline CDR1 and CDR2 sequences are MNHEY and SVGAGI. CDR3: CASSPGPGLFAKDFQYF. In nucleotides, the CDR3 is TGTGCCAGCAGTCCCGGTCCTGGCTTGTTTGCCAAAGACTTTCAGTACTTC.

The V and J genes are TRBV30 and TRBJ2-7; the D gene is possibly TRBD2 (5 bases). Germline V lookup: CDR1 GTSNPN, CDR2 SVGIG (reference sequence). This CDR3 has 15 residues. With 4 bases removed from V and 3 bases from J, the gap between germline ends came to 19 bases. The CDR3 loop is CAWNVYVAWGYEQYF. The CDR3 bases are TGTGCCTGGAATGTATATGTAGCGTGGGGCTACGAGCAGTACTTC. Drawing the rest from reference TRBV30 and TRBJ2-7, the complete variable domain is SQTIHQWPATLVQPVGSPLSLECTVEGTSNPNLYWYRQAAGRGLQLLFYSVGIGQISSEVPQNLSASRPQDRQFILSSKKLLLSDSGFYLCAWNVYVAWGYEQYFGPGTRLTVT.

On this clonotype itself: A single base separates this from a much larger clone, so it may be a read error. The chain has TRBV29-1 and TRBJ2-1; D is ambiguous. This CDR3 has 12 residues. The germline CDR1 and CDR2 sequences are SQVTM and ANQGSEA. The CDR3 nucleotides read TGCAGCGTTCGATCTATCTACAGTGAGCAGTTCTTC. As protein: CSVRSIYSEQFF.

This clonotype was seen only a few times. Because the CDR3 is missing its conserved closing phenylalanine or tryptophan, this is likely a read error. The rearrangement uses TRBV29-1 and TRBJ2-7; weak D call: TRBD2 (5 bases). The V gene's germline CDR1 is SQVTM and CDR2 ANQGSEA. The CDR3 is made up of 12 amino acids. CDR3 amino acids: CSVTTGFYEQYL. The CDR3 DNA is TGTAGCGTAACGACTGGGTTCTACGAGCAGTACCTC.

A remark on this clonotype: A much larger clone lies a single base off, so this may be a read error. J is TRBJ2-1 and V is TRBV29-1; 9 bases agree with TRBD1. J lost 7 bases, V lost 5 bases, and 9 bases had no gene match. The CDR3 covers 14 residues. Germline CDR1 and CDR2: SQVTM and ANQGSEA. The CDR3 is CSVTGGSQGNEQFF. DNA for the CDR3: TGCAGCGTTACAGGGGGCTCCCAGGGGAATGAGCAGTTCTTC.

On this clonotype: Being one base from a much bigger clone, this may be a read error. No conserved phenylalanine or tryptophan ends this CDR3, so it is likely a read error. The rearrangement joins TRBV29-1 to TRBJ1-1, with 7 bases fitting TRBD1. The CDR3 is 14 residues long. Trimming at V came to 6 bases and at J to 5 bases, leaving 12 bases not matched to a gene. The germline V gene has CDR1 SQVTM and CDR2 ANQGSEA. This CDR3 is CSVGRGLAGTEAFL. The CDR3 region has the DNA TGCAGCGTAGGCAGGGGGTTAGCAGGGACTGAAGCTTTCTTA.

This clonotype showed up many times. J is TRBJ2-5 and V is TRBV29-1; a possible D gene is TRBD2 (5 bases). This CDR3 is 14 amino acids long. Germline CDR1 SQVTM, CDR2 ANQGSEA. The V and J ends lost 6 bases and 2 bases respectively, with 16 bases between them. Here the CDR3 reads CSVADSGSQETQYF. The CDR3 nucleotides read TGCAGCGTCGCGGACTCGGGGTCTCAAGAGACCCAGTACTTC.